Reported below is one T cell receptor beta chain. The repertoire was sequenced with immunoSEQ multiplex PCR; TCRdb's copy has only in-frame clones and lacks some. The repertoire holds around 150,000 clones, with roughly nine tenths as singletons. The data belong to a study of OX40 agonist ivuxolimab in advanced cancers. With 0 bases removed from V and 3 bases from J, the gap between germline ends came to 12 bases. The CDR3 sequence is 15 residues long. From germline, CDR1 is MNHGY and CDR2 SAAAGT. The specimen comprised CD4+ or CD8+ T cells sorted from blood, sampled in a trial of the OX40 agonist ivuxolimab. The V call is TRBV6-8, the J call TRBJ2-7, with no clear D. The sequence was collected from an adult with an advanced solid tumor such as melanoma, head and neck, liver or kidney cancer. Here the CDR3 reads CASSYSCEEFYEQYF. For the CDR3, the DNA is TGTGCCAGCAGTTACTCGTGTGAAGAATTCTACGAGCAGTACTTC.